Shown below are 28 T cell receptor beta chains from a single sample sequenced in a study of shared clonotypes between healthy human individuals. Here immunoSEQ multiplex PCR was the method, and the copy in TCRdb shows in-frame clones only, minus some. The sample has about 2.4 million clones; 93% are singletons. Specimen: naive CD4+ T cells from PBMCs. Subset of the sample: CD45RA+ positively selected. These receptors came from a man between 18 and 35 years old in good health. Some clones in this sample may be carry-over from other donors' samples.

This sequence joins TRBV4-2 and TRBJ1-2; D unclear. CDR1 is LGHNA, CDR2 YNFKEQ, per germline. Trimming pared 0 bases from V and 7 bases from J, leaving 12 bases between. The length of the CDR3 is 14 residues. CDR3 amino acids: CASSQEGNSGGYTF. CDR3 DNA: TGTGCCAGCAGCCAAGAGGGCAACAGTGGTGGCTACACCTTC.

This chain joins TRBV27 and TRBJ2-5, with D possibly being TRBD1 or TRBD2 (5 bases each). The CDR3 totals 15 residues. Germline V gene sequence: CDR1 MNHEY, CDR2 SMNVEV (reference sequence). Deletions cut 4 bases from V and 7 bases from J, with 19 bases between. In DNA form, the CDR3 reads TGTGCCAGCAGTTATCGCCCGGGGCCGGTGGGGACCCAGTACTTC. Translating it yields CASSYRPGPVGTQYF.

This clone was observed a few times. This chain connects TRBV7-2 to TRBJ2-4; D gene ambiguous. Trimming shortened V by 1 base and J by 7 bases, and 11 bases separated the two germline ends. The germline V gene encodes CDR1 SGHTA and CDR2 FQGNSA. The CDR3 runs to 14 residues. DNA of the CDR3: TGTGCCAGCAGCTTAGGGCCGGGCTCTAACATTCAGTACTTC. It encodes CASSLGPGSNIQYF. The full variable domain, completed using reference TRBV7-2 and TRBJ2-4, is GAGVSQSPSNKVTEKGKDVELRCDPISGHTALYWYRQSLGQGLEFLIYFQGNSAPDKSGLPSDRFSAERTGGSVSTLTIQRTQQEDSAVYLCASSLGPGSNIQYFGAGTRLSVL.

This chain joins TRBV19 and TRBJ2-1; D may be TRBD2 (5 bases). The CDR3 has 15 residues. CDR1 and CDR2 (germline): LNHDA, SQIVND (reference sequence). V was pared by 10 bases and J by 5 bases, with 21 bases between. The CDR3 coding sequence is TGTGCCACTAAGAACCCGAGGGCGTCTCACAATGAGCAGTTCTTC. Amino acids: CATKNPRASHNEQFF.

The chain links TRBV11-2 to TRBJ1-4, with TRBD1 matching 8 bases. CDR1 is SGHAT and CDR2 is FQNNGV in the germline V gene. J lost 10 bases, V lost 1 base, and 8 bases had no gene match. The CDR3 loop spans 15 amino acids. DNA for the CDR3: TGTGCCAGCAGCTTAGTCCGGACAGGGATCGGAAAACTGTTTTTT. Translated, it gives CASSLVRTGIGKLFF.

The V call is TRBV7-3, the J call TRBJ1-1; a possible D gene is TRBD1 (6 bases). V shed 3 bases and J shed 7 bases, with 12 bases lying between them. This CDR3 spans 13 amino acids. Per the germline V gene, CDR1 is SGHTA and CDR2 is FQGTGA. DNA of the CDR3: TGTGCCAGCAGCTTCAGGCAGGGGCTTGAAGCTTTCTTT. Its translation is CASSFRQGLEAFF.

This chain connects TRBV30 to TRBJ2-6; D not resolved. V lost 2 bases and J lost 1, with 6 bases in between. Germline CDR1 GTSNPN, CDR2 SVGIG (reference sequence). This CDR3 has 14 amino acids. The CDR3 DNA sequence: TGTGCCTGGAGTAGTAGGTCTGGGGCCAACGTCCTGACTTTC. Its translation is CAWSSRSGANVLTF.

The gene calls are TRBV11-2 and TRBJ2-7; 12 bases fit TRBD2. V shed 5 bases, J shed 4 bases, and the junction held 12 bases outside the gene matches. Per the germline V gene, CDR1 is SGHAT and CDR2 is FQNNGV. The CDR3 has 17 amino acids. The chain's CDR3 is CASSKGQRTSGTYEQYF. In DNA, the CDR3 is TGTGCCAGCAGCAAAGGGCAGCGGACTAGCGGGACGTACGAGCAGTACTTC. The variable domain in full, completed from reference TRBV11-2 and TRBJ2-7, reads EAGVAQSPRYKIIEKRQSVAFWCNPISGHATLYWYQQILGQGPKLLIQFQNNGVVDDSQLPKDRFSAERLKGVDSTLKIQPAKLEDSAVYLCASSKGQRTSGTYEQYFGPGTRLTVT.

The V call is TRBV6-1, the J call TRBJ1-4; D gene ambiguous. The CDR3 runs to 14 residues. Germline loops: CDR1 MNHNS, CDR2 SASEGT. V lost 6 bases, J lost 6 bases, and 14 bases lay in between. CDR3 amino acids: CASSFLRADEKLFF. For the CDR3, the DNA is TGTGCCAGCAGCTTTCTTAGGGCGGATGAAAAACTGTTTTTT.

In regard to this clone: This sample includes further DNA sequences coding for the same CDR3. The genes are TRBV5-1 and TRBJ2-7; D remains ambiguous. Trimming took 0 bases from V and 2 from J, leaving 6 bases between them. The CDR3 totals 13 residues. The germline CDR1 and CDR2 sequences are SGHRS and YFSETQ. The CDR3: CASSLASPYEQYF. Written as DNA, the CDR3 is TGCGCCAGCAGCTTGGCCTCCCCCTACGAGCAGTACTTC.

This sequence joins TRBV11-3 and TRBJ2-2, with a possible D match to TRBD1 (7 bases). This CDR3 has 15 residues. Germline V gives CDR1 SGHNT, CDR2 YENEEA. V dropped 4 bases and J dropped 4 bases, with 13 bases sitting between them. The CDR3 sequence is CASSWGQGGTGELFF. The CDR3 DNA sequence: TGTGCCAGCAGCTGGGGTCAGGGGGGCACCGGGGAGCTGTTTTTT. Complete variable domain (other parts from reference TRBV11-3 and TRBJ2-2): EAGVVQSPRYKIIEKKQPVAFWCNPISGHNTLYWYLQNLGQGPELLIRYENEEAVDDSQLPKDRFSAERLKGVDSTLKIQPAELGDSAVYLCASSWGQGGTGELFFGEGSRLTVL.

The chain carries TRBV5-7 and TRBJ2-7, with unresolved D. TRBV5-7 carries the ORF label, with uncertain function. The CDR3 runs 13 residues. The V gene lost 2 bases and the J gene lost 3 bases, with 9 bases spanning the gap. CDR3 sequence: CASSFHKNYEQYF. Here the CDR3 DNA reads TGTGCCAGCAGCTTTCACAAAAACTACGAGCAGTACTTC.

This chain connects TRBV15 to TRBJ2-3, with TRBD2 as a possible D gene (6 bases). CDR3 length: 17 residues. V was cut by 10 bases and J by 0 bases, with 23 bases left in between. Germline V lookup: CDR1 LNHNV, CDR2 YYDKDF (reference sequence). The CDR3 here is CAIRTRAGTTSTDTQYF. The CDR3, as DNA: TGTGCCATCAGAACTCGGGCGGGAACTACTAGCACAGATACGCAGTATTTT.

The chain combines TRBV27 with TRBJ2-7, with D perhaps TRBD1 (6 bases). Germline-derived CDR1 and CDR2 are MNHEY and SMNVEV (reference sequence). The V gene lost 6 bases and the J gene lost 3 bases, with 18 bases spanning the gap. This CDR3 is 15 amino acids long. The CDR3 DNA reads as TGTGCCAGCAGGGTACAGGGTTACCTTCACTACGAGCAGTACTTC. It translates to CASRVQGYLHYEQYF.

CDR3 amino acids: CASSSGSGETQYF. The CDR3 DNA sequence: TGTGCCAGCAGTTCAGGGTCCGGGGAGACCCAGTACTTC. The chain joins TRBV28 to TRBJ2-5; D may be TRBD1 (5 bases). The V end lost 4 bases, the J end lost 5 bases, and 11 bases lay between the germline ends. This CDR3 has 13 amino acids. The germline CDR1 and CDR2 sequences are MDHEN and SYDVKM.

Written as DNA, the CDR3 is TGTGCCAGCAGCCAAGTTCCCCAGGCCACCGGGGAGCTGTTTTTT. Translated, it gives CASSQVPQATGELFF. The gene calls are TRBV14 and TRBJ2-2, with no clear D. V was pared by 1 base and J by 4 bases, with 10 bases between. The length of the CDR3 is 15 residues. From germline, CDR1 is SGHDN and CDR2 FVKESK. Full variable domain (remainder filled in from reference TRBV14 and TRBJ2-2): EAGVTQFPSHSVIEKGQTVTLRCDPISGHDNLYWYRRVMGKEIKFLLHFVKESKQDESGMPNNRFLAERTGGTYSTLKVQPAELEDSGVYFCASSQVPQATGELFFGEGSRLTVL.

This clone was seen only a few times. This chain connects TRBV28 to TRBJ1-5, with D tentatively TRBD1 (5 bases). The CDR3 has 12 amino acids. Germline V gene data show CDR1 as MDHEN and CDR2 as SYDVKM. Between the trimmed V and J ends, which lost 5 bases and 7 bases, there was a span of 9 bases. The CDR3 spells CASSVRGQPQHF. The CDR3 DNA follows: TGTGCCAGCAGTGTACGGGGGCAGCCCCAGCATTTT.

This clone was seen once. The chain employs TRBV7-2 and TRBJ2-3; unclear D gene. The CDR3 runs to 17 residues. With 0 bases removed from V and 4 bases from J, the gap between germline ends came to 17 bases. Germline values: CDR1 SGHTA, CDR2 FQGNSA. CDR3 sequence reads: CASSLAGLRLSPDTQYF. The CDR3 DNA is TGTGCCAGCAGCTTAGCAGGCTTGAGACTCTCACCAGATACGCAGTATTTT.

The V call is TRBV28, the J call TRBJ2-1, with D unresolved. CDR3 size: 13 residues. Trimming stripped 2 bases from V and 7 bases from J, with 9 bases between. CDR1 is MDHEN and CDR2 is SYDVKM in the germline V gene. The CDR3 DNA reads TGTGCCAGCAGTTTAGGTCTTCCTAATGAGCAGTTCTTC. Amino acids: CASSLGLPNEQFF.

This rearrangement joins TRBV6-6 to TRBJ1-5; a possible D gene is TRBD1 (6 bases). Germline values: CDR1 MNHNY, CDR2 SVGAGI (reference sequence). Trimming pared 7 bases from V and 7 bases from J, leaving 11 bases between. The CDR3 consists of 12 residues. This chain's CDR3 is CASKGGTQPQHF. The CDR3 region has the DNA TGTGCCAGCAAAGGGGGGACCCAGCCCCAGCATTTT.

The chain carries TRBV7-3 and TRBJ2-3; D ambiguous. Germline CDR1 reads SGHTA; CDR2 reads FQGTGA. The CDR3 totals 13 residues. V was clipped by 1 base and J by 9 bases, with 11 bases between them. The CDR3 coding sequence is TGTGCCAGCAGCTTAAGGGCGCGCGAAACGCAGTATTTT. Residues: CASSLRARETQYF.

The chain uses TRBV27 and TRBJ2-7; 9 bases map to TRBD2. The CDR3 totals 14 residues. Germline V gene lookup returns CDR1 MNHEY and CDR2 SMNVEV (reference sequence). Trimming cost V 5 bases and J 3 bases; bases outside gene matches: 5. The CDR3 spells CASSNLAGFYEQYF. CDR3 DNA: TGTGCCAGCAGTAATCTAGCGGGGTTCTACGAGCAGTACTTC.

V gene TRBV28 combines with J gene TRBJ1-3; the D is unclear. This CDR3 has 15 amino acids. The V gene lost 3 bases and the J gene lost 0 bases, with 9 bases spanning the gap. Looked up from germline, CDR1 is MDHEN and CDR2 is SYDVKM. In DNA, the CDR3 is TGTGCCAGCAGTTTTCTGCCCAGCTCTGGAAACACCATATATTTT. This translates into CASSFLPSSGNTIYF.

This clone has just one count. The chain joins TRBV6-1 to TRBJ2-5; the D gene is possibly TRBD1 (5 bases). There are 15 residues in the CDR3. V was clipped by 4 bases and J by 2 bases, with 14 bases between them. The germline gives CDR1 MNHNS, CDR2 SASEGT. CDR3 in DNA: TGTGCCAGCAGTGGGACACCCAGCCAACAAGAGACCCAGTACTTC. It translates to CASSGTPSQQETQYF.

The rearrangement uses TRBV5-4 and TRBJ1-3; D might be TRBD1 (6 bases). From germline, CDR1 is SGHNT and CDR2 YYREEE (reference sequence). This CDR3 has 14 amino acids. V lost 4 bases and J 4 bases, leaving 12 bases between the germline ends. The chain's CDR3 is CASSPRQDGNTIYF. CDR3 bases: TGTGCCAGCAGCCCGAGACAGGACGGAAACACCATATATTTT. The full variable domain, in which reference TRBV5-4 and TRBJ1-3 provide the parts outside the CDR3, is ETGVTQSPTHLIKTRGQQVTLRCSSQSGHNTVSWYQQALGQGPQFIFQYYREEENGRGNFPPRFSGLQFPNYSSELNVNALELDDSALYLCASSPRQDGNTIYFGEGSWLTVV.

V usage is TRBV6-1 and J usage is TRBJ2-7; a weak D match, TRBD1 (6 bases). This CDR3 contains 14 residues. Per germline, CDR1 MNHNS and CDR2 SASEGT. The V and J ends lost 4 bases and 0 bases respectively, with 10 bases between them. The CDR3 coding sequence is TGTGCCAGCAGTGGGGGACACAGCTCCTACGAGCAGTACTTC. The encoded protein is CASSGGHSSYEQYF.

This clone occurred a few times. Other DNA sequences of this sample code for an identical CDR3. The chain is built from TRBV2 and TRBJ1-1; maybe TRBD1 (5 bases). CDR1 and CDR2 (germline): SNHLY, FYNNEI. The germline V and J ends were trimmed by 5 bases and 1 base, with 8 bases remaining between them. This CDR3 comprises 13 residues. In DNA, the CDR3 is TGTGCCAGCAGTCTCCAGGGGAACACTGAAGCTTTCTTT. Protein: CASSLQGNTEAFF.

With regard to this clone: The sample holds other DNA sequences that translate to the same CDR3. CDR3 DNA sequence: TGTGCCAGCTCACCACTGACAGTGAACACTGAAGCTTTCTTT. Its translation: CASSPLTVNTEAFF. V and J are TRBV18 and TRBJ1-1; a weak D match, TRBD1 (5 bases). Germline V gives CDR1 KGHSH, CDR2 LQKENI. The V end lost 1 base, the J end lost 0 bases, and 6 bases lay between the germline ends. This CDR3 spans 14 amino acids. The complete variable domain, with remaining parts taken from reference TRBV18 and TRBJ1-1, reads NAGVMQNPRHLVRRRGQEARLRCSPMKGHSHVYWYRQLPEEGLKFMVYLQKENIIDESGMPKERFSAEFPKEGPSILRIQQVVRGDSAAYFCASSPLTVNTEAFFGQGTRLTVV.